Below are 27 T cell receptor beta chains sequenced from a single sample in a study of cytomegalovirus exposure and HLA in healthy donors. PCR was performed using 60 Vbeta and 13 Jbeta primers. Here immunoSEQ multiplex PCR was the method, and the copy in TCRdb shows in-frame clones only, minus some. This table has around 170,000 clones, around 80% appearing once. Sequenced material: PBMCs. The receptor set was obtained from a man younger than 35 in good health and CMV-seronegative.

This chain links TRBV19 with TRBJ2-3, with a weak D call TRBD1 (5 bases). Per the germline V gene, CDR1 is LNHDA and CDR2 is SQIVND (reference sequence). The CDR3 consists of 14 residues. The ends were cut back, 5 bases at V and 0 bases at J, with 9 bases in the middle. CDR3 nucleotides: TGTGCCAGTAGTCAGGGCCCTAGCACAGATACGCAGTATTTT. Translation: CASSQGPSTDTQYF.

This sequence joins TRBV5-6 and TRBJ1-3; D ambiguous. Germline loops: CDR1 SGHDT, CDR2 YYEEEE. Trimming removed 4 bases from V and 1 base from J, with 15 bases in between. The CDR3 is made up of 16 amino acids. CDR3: CASSPRPGWSGNTIYF. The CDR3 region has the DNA TGTGCCAGCAGCCCGAGGCCGGGGTGGTCTGGAAACACCATATATTTT.

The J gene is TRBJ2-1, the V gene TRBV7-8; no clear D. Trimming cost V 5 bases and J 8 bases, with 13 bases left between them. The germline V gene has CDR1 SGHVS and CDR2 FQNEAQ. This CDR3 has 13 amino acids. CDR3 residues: CASSLYPADEQFF. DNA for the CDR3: TGTGCCAGCAGCCTCTACCCGGCGGATGAGCAGTTCTTC.

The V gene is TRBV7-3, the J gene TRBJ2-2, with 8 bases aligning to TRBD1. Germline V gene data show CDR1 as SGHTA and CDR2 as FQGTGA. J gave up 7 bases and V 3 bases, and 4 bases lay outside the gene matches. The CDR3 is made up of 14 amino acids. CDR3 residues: CASSLDRDHGELFF. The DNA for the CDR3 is TGTGCCAGCAGCTTGGACAGGGATCACGGGGAGCTGTTTTTT.

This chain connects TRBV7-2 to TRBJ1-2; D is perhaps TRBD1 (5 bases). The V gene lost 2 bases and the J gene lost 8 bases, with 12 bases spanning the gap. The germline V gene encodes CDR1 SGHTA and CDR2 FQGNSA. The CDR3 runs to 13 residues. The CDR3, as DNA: TGTGCCAGCAGCTTACATCCAGACAGAGGCTACACCTTC. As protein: CASSLHPDRGYTF.

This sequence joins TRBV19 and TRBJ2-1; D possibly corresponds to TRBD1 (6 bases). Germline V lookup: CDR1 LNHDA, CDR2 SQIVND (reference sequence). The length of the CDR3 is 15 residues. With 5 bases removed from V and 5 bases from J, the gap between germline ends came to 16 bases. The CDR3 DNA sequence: TGTGCCAGTAGTCCTCTCCACAGGGCGGACAATGAGCAGTTCTTC. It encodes CASSPLHRADNEQFF.

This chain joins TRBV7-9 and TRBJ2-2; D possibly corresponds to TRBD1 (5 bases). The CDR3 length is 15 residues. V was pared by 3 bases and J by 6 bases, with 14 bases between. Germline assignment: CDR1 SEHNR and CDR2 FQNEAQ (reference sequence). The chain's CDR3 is CASSFRAVGAGELFF. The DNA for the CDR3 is TGTGCCAGCAGCTTCCGTGCGGTAGGGGCCGGGGAGCTGTTTTTT.

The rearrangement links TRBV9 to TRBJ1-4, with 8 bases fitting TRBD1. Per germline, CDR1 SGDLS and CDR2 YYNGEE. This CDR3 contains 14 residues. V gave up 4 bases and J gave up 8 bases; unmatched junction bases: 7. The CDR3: CASSPDRGGEKLFF. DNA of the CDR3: TGTGCCAGCAGCCCCGACAGGGGAGGCGAAAAACTGTTTTTT.

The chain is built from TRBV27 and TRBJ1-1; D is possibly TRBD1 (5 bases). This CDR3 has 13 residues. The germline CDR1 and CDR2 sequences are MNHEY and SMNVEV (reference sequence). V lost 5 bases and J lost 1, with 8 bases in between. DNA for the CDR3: TGTGCCAGCAGTATAGACAGGAACACTGAAGCTTTCTTT. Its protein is CASSIDRNTEAFF.

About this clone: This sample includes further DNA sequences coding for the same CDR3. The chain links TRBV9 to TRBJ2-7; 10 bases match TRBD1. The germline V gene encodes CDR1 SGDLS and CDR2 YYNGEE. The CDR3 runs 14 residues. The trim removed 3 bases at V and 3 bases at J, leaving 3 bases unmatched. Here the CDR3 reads CASSARDRGYEQYF. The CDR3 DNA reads TGTGCCAGCAGCGCCCGGGACAGGGGCTACGAGCAGTACTTC.

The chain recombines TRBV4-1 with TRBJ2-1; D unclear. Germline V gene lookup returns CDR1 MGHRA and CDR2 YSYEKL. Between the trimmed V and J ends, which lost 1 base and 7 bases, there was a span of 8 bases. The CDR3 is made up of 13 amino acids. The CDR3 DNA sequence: TGCGCCAGCAGCCAAGGTGCTACGAATGAGCAGTTCTTC. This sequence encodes CASSQGATNEQFF.

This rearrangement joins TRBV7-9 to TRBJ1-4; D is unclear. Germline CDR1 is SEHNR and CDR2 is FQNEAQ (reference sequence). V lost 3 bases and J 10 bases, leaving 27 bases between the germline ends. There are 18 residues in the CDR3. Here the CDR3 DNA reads TGTGCCAGCAGCTTCCTATTAGCGGGAAGCGGGATTGGAGGAAAACTGTTTTTT. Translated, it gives CASSFLLAGSGIGGKLFF.

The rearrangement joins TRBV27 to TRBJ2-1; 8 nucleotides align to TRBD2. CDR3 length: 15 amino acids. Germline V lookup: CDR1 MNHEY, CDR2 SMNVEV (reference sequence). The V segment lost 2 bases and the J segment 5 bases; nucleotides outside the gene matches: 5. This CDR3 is CASSLEREGHNEQFF. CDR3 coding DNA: TGTGCCAGCAGTTTAGAACGGGAGGGCCACAATGAGCAGTTCTTC.

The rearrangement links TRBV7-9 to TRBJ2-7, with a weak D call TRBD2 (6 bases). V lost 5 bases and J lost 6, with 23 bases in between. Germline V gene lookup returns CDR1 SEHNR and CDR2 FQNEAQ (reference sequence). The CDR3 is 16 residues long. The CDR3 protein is CASSPLSDGRLGEQYF. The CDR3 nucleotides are TGTGCCAGCAGCCCTCTATCCGACGGGAGACTAGGCGAGCAGTACTTC. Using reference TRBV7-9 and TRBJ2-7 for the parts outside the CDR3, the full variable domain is DTGVSQNPRHKITKRGQNVTFRCDPISEHNRLYWYRQTLGQGPEFLTYFQNEAQLEKSRLLSDRFSAERPKGSFSTLEIQRTEQGDSAMYLCASSPLSDGRLGEQYFGPGTRLTVT.

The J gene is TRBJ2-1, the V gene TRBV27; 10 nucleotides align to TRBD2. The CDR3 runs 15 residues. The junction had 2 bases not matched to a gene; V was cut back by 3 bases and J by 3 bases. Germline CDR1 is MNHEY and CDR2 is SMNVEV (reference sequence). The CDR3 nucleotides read TGTGCCAGCAGTTTTAGCGGGGGGTACTACAATGAGCAGTTCTTC. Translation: CASSFSGGYYNEQFF.

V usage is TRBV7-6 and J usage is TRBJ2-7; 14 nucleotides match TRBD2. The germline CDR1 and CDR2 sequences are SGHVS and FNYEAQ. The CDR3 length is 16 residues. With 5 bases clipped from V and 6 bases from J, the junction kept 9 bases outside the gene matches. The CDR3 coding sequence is TGTGCCAGCAGCCAGCTCCCGACTAGCGGGGGGGCCGAGCAGTACTTC. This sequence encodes CASSQLPTSGGAEQYF.

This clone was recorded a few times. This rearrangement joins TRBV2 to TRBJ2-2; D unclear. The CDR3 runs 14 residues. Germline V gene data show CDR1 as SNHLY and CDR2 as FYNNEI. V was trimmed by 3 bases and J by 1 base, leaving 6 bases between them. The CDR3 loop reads CASSERQNTGELFF. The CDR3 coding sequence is TGTGCCAGCAGTGAGCGGCAGAACACCGGGGAGCTGTTTTTT. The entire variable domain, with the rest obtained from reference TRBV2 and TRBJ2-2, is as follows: EPEVTQTPSHQVTQMGQEVILRCVPISNHLYFYWYRQILGQKVEFLVSFYNNEISEKSEIFDDQFSVERPDGSNFTLKIRSTKLEDSAMYFCASSERQNTGELFFGEGSRLTVL.

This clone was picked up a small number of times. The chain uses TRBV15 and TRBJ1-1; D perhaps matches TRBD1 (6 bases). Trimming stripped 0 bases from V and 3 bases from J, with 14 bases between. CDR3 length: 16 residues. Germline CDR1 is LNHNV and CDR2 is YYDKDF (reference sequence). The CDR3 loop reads CATSRDWNRVDTEAFF. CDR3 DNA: TGTGCCACCAGCAGAGATTGGAACAGGGTAGACACTGAAGCTTTCTTT.

The CDR3 sequence is CASSIDLESDNTGELFF. The CDR3 DNA sequence: TGTGCCAGTAGTATAGATCTCGAGTCCGATAACACCGGGGAGCTGTTTTTT. The rearrangement links TRBV19 to TRBJ2-2, with unresolved D. The V end was cut by 0 bases, the J end by 2 bases, with 13 bases between. CDR3 size: 17 residues. Germline lookup yields CDR1 LNHDA and CDR2 SQIVND (reference sequence).

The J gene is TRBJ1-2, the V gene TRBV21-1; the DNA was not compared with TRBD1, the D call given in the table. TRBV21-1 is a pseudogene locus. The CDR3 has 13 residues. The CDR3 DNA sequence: TGTGCCAGCACCAAAACAGCTCCCAGGGGCTACACCTTC. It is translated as CASTKTAPRGYTF.

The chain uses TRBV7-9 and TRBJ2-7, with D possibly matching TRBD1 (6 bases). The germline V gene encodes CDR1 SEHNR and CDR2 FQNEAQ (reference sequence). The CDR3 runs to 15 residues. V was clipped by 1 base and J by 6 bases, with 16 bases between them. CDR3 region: CASSLEGEIPSEQYF. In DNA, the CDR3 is TGTGCCAGCAGCTTAGAGGGGGAGATCCCTAGCGAGCAGTACTTC.

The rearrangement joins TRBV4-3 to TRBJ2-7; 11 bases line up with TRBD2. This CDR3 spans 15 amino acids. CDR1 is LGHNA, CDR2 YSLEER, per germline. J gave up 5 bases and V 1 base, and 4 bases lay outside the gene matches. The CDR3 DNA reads TGCGCCAGCAGCCAAGGGACTAGCGGGCCGAACGAGCAGTACTTC. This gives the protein CASSQGTSGPNEQYF.

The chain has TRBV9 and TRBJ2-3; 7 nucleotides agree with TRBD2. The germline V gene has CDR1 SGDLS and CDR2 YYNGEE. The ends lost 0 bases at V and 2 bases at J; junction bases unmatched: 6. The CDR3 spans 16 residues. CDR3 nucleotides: TGTGCCAGCAGCGTAGATGGCGGGAGCATCACAGATACGCAGTATTTT. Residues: CASSVDGGSITDTQYF.

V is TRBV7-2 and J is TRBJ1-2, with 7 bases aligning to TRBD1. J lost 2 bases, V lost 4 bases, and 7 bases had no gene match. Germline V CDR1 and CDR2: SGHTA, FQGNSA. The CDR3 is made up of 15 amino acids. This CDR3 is CASSSTGARNYGYTF. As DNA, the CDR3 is TGTGCCAGCAGCTCAACAGGGGCTCGGAACTATGGCTACACCTTC.

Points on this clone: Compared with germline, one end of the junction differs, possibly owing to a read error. The CDR3 loop reads CASSPWTGLSSGNAIYF. CDR3 coding DNA: TGTGCCAGCTCACCGTGGACAGGCTTAAGCTCTGGAAACGCCATATATTTT. The rearrangement links TRBV18 to TRBJ1-3; 7 bases fit TRBD1. Per the germline V gene, CDR1 is KGHSH and CDR2 is LQKENI. The CDR3 has 17 amino acids.

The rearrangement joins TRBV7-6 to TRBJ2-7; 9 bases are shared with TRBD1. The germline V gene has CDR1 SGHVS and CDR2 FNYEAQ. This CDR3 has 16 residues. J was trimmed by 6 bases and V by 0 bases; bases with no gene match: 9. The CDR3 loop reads CASSLAHQGQGCEQYF. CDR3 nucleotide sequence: TGTGCCAGCAGCTTAGCCCACCAGGGACAGGGTTGCGAGCAGTACTTC.

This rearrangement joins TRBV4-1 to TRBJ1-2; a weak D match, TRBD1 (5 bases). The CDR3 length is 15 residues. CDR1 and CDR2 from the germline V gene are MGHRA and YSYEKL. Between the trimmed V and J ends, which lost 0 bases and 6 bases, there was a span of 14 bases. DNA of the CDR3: TGCGCCAGCAGCCAAGATCAGGGTAGTATCGATGGCTACACCTTC. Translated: CASSQDQGSIDGYTF.